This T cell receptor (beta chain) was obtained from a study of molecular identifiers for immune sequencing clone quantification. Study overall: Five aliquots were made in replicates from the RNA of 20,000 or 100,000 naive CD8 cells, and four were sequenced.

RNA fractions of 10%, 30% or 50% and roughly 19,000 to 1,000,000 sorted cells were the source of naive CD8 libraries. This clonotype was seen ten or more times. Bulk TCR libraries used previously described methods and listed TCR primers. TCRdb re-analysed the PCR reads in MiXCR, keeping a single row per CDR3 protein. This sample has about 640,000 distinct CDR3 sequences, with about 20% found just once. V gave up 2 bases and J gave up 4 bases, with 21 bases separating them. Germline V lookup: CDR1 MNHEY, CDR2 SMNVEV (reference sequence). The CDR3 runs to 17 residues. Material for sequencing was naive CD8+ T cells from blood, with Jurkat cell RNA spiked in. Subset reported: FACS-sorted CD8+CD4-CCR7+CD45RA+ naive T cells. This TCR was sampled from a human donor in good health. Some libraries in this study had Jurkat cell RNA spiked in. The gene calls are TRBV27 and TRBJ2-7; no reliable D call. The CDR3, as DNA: TGTGCCAGCAGTTTACTCTCGGCCGACGGTAACCCTTACGAGCAGTACTTC. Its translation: CASSLLSADGNPYEQYF.